This entry lists 22 T cell receptor beta chains sequenced from one sample in a study of stem cell transplantation in POMP-related autoinflammatory disease. TCRdb's table, derived via immunoSEQ multiplex PCR, lists solely in-frame clones and lacks some. The data contain around 2,200 clones, roughly 84% of them singletons. Sample: Tregs from PBMCs, taken after stem cell transplantation. These receptors were taken from a human patient with POMP-related autoinflammation and immune dysregulation (PRAID). Among the T cells, some may be from the graft donor.

This clone was detected a few times. This rearrangement joins TRBV6-1 to TRBJ1-5; possible D gene TRBD1, 5 bases. Germline values: CDR1 MNHNS, CDR2 SASEGT. Trimming removed 5 bases at V and 2 bases at J, with 13 bases between. The CDR3 length is 15 residues. The CDR3 sequence is CASSLGGVGNQPQHF. As DNA, the CDR3 is TGTGCCAGCAGTTTGGGGGGAGTGGGCAATCAGCCCCAGCATTTT.

The chain has TRBV19 and TRBJ2-3; the D call may be TRBD1 or TRBD2 (5 bases each). The CDR3 runs 17 residues. V shed 0 bases and J shed 0 bases, with 13 bases lying between them. Germline lookup yields CDR1 LNHDA and CDR2 SQIVND (reference sequence). The DNA for the CDR3 is TGTGCCAGTAGTATAGATGTCGGGACCTACAGCACAGATACGCAGTATTTT. It specifies CASSIDVGTYSTDTQYF.

V gene TRBV7-9 combines with J gene TRBJ1-3; D unresolved. The V gene's germline CDR1 is SEHNR and CDR2 FQNEAQ (reference sequence). CDR3 length equals 17 residues. The V end lost 3 bases, the J end lost 0 bases, and 15 bases lay between the germline ends. CDR3 coding DNA: TGTGCCAGCAGCTTGAGGCTCAGCAGCAGCTCTGGAAACACCATATATTTT. Its protein is CASSLRLSSSSGNTIYF. Variable domain in full (rest from reference TRBV7-9 and TRBJ1-3): DTGVSQNPRHKITKRGQNVTFRCDPISEHNRLYWYRQTLGQGPEFLTYFQNEAQLEKSRLLSDRFSAERPKGSFSTLEIQRTEQGDSAMYLCASSLRLSSSSGNTIYFGEGSWLTVV.

The chain links TRBV7-9 to TRBJ1-6, with no clear D. This CDR3 comprises 16 residues. V was clipped by 0 bases and J by 5 bases, with 11 bases between them. In germline, CDR1 is SEHNR, CDR2 FQNEAQ (reference sequence). CDR3 in amino acids: CASSLAHGVNNSPLHF. The CDR3 DNA follows: TGTGCCAGCAGCTTAGCGCACGGAGTTAATAATTCACCCCTCCACTTT.

This clone appeared once. The chain employs TRBV24-1 and TRBJ1-2; 7 bases agree with TRBD1. Germline loops: CDR1 KGHDR, CDR2 SFDVKD. CDR3 size: 11 residues. V was clipped by 9 bases and J by 7 bases; unmatched bases: 4. CDR3 region: CATQGEFGYTF. CDR3 DNA: TGTGCCACCCAGGGGGAGTTTGGCTACACCTTC.

This chain uses TRBV9 with TRBJ2-1; 8 bases fit TRBD1. J was trimmed by 4 bases and V by 4 bases; bases with no gene match: 7. The CDR3 has 15 residues. Germline CDR1 reads SGDLS; CDR2 reads YYNGEE. CDR3: CASSPGGGYYNEQFF. DNA for the CDR3: TGTGCCAGCAGCCCAGGGGGCGGCTATTACAATGAGCAGTTCTTC. Drawing the rest from reference TRBV9 and TRBJ2-1, the complete variable domain is DSGVTQTPKHLITATGQRVTLRCSPRSGDLSVYWYQQSLDQGLQFLIQYYNGEERAKGNILERFSAQQFPDLHSELNLSSLELGDSALYFCASSPGGGYYNEQFFGPGTRLTVL.

The rearrangement joins TRBV7-9 to TRBJ2-1; no definite D call. The CDR3 is 12 residues long. With 1 base removed from V and 8 bases from J, the gap between germline ends came to 6 bases. CDR1 and CDR2 from the germline V gene are SEHNR and FQNEAQ (reference sequence). The CDR3 DNA reads as TGTGCCAGCAGCTTAGGGTTTGATGAGCAGTTCTTC. Translating it yields CASSLGFDEQFF. Using reference TRBV7-9 and TRBJ2-1 for the parts outside the CDR3, the full variable domain is DTGVSQNPRHKITKRGQNVTFRCDPISEHNRLYWYRQTLGQGPEFLTYFQNEAQLEKSRLLSDRFSAERPKGSFSTLEIQRTEQGDSAMYLCASSLGFDEQFFGPGTRLTVL.

CDR3 protein: CASSTRDRGGGYTF. In DNA, the CDR3 is TGTGCCAGCAGTACTCGAGACAGGGGAGGCGGCTACACCTTC. The chain couples TRBV28 to TRBJ1-2; 8 positions agree with TRBD1. Germline V CDR1 and CDR2: MDHEN, SYDVKM. With 5 bases clipped from V and 8 bases from J, the junction kept 10 bases outside the gene matches. This CDR3 comprises 14 residues.

This chain connects TRBV7-7 to TRBJ2-2; D is uncertain. Germline V gene lookup returns CDR1 SSHAT and CDR2 FNYEAQ (reference sequence). This CDR3 has 16 amino acids. V dropped 4 bases and J dropped 5 bases, with 17 bases sitting between them. The CDR3 here is CASSYGSGPTTGELFF. CDR3 nucleotide sequence: TGTGCCAGCAGCTACGGTTCCGGGCCGACTACCGGGGAGCTGTTTTTT.

The rearrangement joins TRBV5-1 to TRBJ1-1; D perhaps matches TRBD1 (6 bases). Germline values: CDR1 SGHRS, CDR2 YFSETQ. V dropped 3 bases and J dropped 0 bases, with 15 bases sitting between them. This CDR3 spans 16 amino acids. Written as DNA, the CDR3 is TGCGCCAGCAGCTACAATCGGGGGGGCATGAACACTGAAGCTTTCTTT. It yields the protein CASSYNRGGMNTEAFF.

Written as DNA, the CDR3 is TGTGCCAGCAGCTCTAGCGGGGTATACAATGAGCAGTTCTTC. It is translated as CASSSSGVYNEQFF. The gene calls are TRBV11-3 and TRBJ2-1, with 9 bases identical to TRBD2. With V trimmed by 4 bases and J by 4 bases, 2 bases remained unmatched. This CDR3 spans 14 amino acids. Germline-derived CDR1 and CDR2 are SGHNT and YENEEA.

This rearrangement joins TRBV25-1 to TRBJ2-3; the D gene is possibly TRBD1 (5 bases). Trimming shortened V by 7 bases and J by 4 bases, and 12 bases separated the two germline ends. CDR1 MGHDK and CDR2 SYGVNS come from the germline V gene. The CDR3 runs 13 residues. The CDR3 DNA is TGTGCCAGCAATAGACAGAACTCAGATACGCAGTATTTT. It encodes CASNRQNSDTQYF.

This sequence joins TRBV6-5 and TRBJ2-1; TRBD1 or TRBD2 may be the D gene (5 bases each). CDR1 MNHEY and CDR2 SVGAGI come from the germline V gene. The CDR3 totals 16 residues. Trimming pared 0 bases from V and 6 bases from J, leaving 15 bases between. The CDR3 coding sequence is TGTGCCAGCAGTTACTCGAGGGACCTAGGACGCAATGAGCAGTTCTTC. It codes for CASSYSRDLGRNEQFF.

This chain joins TRBV18 and TRBJ2-1; D uncertain. Germline V gene data show CDR1 as KGHSH and CDR2 as LQKENI. The V and J ends lost 2 bases and 0 bases respectively, with 5 bases between them. The CDR3 sequence is 14 residues long. The CDR3 DNA sequence: TGTGCCAGCTCACCAACAGACTCCTACAATGAGCAGTTCTTC. Its translation is CASSPTDSYNEQFF.

V is TRBV7-9 and J is TRBJ1-1; D unclear. This CDR3 is 13 amino acids long. The V gene's germline CDR1 is SEHNR and CDR2 FQNEAQ (reference sequence). Trimming removed 5 bases at V and 4 bases at J, with 11 bases between. The CDR3 DNA follows: TGTGCCAGCAGCCAGAGTGGTGGCACTGAAGCTTTCTTT. Translation gives CASSQSGGTEAFF. Drawing the rest from reference TRBV7-9 and TRBJ1-1, the complete variable domain is DTGVSQNPRHKITKRGQNVTFRCDPISEHNRLYWYRQTLGQGPEFLTYFQNEAQLEKSRLLSDRFSAERPKGSFSTLEIQRTEQGDSAMYLCASSQSGGTEAFFGQGTRLTVV.

This chain uses TRBV7-8 with TRBJ1-2; TRBD1 matches at 7 bases. CDR3 length equals 14 residues. With V trimmed by 3 bases and J by 6 bases, 7 bases remained unmatched. CDR1 SGHVS and CDR2 FQNEAQ come from the germline V gene. The CDR3 DNA reads TGTGCCAGCAGCTTGTTACAGGGGCGCCATGGCTACACCTTC. Translating it yields CASSLLQGRHGYTF.

The V call is TRBV2, the J call TRBJ2-2; 10 bases map to TRBD1. Germline V gene lookup returns CDR1 SNHLY and CDR2 FYNNEI. V shed 3 bases, J shed 4 bases, and the junction held 8 bases outside the gene matches. The CDR3 length is 17 residues. CDR3 amino acids: CASSDPGTGATTGELFF. CDR3 bases: TGTGCCAGCAGTGACCCTGGGACAGGGGCTACCACCGGGGAGCTGTTTTTT.

The gene calls are TRBV7-4 and TRBJ1-3; D is ambiguous. Germline loops: CDR1 SGHVT, CDR2 SQSDAQ. The CDR3 contains 11 residues. V was trimmed by 8 bases and J by 2 bases, leaving 4 bases between them. The CDR3 loop reads CASPAGNTIYF. In nucleotides, the CDR3 is TGTGCCAGCCCGGCTGGAAACACCATATATTTT.

The chain uses TRBV24-1 and TRBJ1-1, with D uncertain. The CDR3 consists of 12 residues. CDR1 KGHDR and CDR2 SFDVKD come from the germline V gene. The V end was cut by 5 bases, the J end by 7 bases, with 10 bases between. The CDR3 region has the DNA TGTGCCACCAGTGTCAGGTCAGGTGAAGCTTTCTTT. Translating gives CATSVRSGEAFF.

The chain is built from TRBV24-1 and TRBJ1-4; 8 nucleotides agree with TRBD1. The CDR3 covers 15 residues. J gave up 8 bases and V 3 bases, and 7 bases lay outside the gene matches. Germline V gene lookup returns CDR1 KGHDR and CDR2 SFDVKD. The CDR3 bases are TGTGCCACCAGTGATCCCGGGACAGGTGTCGAAAAACTGTTTTTT. Translation: CATSDPGTGVEKLFF.

J is TRBJ2-7 and V is TRBV2, with 9 bases fitting TRBD1. V lost 0 bases, J lost 4 bases, and 4 bases stayed unmatched. The CDR3 runs to 15 residues. The V gene's germline CDR1 is SNHLY and CDR2 FYNNEI. As DNA, the CDR3 is TGTGCCAGCAGTGAAGCGGGGACAGGGCGGTACGAGCAGTACTTC. It yields the protein CASSEAGTGRYEQYF.

The V call is TRBV7-8, the J call TRBJ2-5; 7 positions agree with TRBD2. CDR1 and CDR2 from the germline V gene are SGHVS and FQNEAQ. V shed 5 bases, J shed 2 bases, and the junction held 8 bases outside the gene matches. The CDR3 length is 15 residues. The CDR3 bases are TGTGCCAGCAGCCGAGGGCGGGGGTCACAAGAGACCCAGTACTTC. Protein: CASSRGRGSQETQYF.